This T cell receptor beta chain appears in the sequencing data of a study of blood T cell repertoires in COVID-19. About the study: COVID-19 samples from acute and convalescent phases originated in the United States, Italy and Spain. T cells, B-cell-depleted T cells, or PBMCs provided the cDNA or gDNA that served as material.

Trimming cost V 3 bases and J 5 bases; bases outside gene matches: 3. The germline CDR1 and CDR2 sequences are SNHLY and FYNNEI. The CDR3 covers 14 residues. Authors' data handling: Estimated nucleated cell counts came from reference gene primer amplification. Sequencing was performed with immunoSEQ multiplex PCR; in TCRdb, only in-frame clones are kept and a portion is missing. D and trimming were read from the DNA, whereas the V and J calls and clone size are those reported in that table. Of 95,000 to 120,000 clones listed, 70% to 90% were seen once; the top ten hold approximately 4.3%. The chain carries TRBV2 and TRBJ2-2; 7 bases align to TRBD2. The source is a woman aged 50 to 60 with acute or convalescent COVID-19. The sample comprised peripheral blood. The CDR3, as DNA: TGTGCCAGCAGTGACGGACTAGTGACCGGGGAGCTGTTTTTT. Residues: CASSDGLVTGELFF.